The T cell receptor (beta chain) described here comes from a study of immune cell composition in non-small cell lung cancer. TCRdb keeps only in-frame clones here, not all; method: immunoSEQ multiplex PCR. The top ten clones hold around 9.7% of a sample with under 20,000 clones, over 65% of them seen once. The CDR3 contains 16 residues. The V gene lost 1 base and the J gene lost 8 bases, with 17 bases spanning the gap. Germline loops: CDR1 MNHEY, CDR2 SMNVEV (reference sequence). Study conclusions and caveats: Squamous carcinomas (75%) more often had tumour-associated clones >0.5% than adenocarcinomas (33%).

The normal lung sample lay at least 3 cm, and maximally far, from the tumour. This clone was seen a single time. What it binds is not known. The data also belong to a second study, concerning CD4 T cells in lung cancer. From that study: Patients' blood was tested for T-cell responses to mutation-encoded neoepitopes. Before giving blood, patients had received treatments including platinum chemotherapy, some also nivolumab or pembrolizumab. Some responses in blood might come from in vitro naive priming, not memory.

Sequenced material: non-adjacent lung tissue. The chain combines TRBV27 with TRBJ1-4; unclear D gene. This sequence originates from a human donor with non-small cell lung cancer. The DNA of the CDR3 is TGTGCCAGCAGTTTATGGAACGGCCAATTAGAAGAAAAACTGTTTTTT. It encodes CASSLWNGQLEEKLFF.